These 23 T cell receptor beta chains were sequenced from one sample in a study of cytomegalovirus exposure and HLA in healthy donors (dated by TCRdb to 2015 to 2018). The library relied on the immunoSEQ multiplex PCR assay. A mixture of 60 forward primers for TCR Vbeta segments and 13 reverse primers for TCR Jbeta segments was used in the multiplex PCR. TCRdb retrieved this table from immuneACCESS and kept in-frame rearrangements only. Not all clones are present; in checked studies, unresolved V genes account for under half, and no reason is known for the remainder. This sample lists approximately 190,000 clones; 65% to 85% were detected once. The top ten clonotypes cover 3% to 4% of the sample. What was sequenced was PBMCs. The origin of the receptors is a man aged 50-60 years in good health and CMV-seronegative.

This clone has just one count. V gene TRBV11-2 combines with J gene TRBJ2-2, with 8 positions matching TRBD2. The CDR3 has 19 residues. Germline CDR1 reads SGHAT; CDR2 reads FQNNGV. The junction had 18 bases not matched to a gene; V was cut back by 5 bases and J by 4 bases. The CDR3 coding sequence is TGTGCCAGCAGCCACTATTCGTCCCCGGGGGGGCGGAGCACCGGGGAGCTGTTTTTT. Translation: CASSHYSSPGGRSTGELFF. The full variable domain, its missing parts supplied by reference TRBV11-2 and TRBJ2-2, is EAGVAQSPRYKIIEKRQSVAFWCNPISGHATLYWYQQILGQGPKLLIQFQNNGVVDDSQLPKDRFSAERLKGVDSTLKIQPAKLEDSAVYLCASSHYSSPGGRSTGELFFGEGSRLTVL.

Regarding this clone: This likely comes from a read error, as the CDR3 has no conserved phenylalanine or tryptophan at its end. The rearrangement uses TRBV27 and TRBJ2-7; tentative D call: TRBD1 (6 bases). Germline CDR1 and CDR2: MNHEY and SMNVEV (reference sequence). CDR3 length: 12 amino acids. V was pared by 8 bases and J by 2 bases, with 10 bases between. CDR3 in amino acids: CASGGRAYEQYL. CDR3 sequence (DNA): TGTGCCAGCGGGGGCCGGGCCTACGAGCAGTACCTC.

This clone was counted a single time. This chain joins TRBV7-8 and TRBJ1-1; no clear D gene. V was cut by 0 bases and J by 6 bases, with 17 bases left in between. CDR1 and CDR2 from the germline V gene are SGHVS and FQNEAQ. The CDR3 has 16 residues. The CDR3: CASSLARWREGSEAFF. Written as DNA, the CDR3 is TGTGCCAGCAGCTTAGCGCGGTGGAGGGAAGGGTCTGAAGCTTTCTTT.

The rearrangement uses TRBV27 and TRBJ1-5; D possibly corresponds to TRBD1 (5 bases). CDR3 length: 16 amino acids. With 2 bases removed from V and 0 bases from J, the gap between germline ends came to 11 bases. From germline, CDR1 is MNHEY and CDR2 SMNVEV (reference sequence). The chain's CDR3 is CASSLRSRDSNQPQHF. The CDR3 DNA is TGTGCCAGCAGTTTAAGGTCCAGGGATAGCAATCAGCCCCAGCATTTT.

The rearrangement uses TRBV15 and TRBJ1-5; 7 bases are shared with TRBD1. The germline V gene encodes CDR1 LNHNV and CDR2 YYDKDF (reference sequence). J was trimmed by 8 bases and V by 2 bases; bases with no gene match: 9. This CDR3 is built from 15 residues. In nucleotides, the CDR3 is TGTGCCACCAGCAGAATTCCACAGGGGTTGGAGCCCCAGCATTTT. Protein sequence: CATSRIPQGLEPQHF.

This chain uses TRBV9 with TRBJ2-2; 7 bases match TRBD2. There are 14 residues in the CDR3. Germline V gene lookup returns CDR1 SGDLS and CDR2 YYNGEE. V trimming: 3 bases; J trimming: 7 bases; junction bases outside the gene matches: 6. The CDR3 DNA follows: TGTGCCAGCAGCGCGTCGCGGGGGAGCGGGGAGCTGTTTTTT. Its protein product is CASSASRGSGELFF.

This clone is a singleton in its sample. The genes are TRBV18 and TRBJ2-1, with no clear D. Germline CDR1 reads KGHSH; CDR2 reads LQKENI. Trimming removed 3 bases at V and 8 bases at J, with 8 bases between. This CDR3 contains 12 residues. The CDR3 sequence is CASSPSGDEQFF. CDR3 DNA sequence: TGTGCCAGCTCACCGTCAGGCGATGAGCAGTTCTTC.

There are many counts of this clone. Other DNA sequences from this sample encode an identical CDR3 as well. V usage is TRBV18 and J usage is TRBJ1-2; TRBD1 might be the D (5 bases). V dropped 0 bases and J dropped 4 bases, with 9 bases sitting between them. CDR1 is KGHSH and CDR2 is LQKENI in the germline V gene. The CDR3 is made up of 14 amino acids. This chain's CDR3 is CASSPPTESYGYTF. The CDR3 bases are TGTGCCAGCTCACCACCGACAGAGTCCTATGGCTACACCTTC.

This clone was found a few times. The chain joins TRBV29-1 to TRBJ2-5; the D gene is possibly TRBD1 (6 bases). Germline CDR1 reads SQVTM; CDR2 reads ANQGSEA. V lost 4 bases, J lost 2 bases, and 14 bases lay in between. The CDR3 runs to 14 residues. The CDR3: CSVGQQGLQETQYF. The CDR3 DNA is TGCAGCGTTGGGCAACAGGGTCTACAAGAGACCCAGTACTTC.

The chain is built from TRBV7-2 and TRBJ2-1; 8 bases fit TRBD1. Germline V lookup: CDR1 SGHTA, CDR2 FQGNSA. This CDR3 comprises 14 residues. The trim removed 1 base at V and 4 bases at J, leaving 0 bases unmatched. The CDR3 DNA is TGTGCCAGCAGCTTAGGACAGGGGTACAATGAGCAGTTCTTC. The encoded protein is CASSLGQGYNEQFF.

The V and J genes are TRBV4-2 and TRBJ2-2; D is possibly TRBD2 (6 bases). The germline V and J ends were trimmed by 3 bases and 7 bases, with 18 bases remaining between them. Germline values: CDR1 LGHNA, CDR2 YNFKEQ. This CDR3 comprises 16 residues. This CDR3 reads CASSQVSGGVSGELFF. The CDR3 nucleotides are TGTGCCAGCAGCCAGGTATCTGGCGGGGTGAGCGGGGAGCTGTTTTTT.

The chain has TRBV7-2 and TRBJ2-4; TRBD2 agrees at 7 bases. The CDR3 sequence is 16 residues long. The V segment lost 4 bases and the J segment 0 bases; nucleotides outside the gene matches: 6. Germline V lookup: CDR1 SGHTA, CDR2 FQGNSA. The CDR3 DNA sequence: TGTGCCAGCAGCTCCGCGGGGGTACTAGCCAAAAACATTCAGTACTTC. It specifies CASSSAGVLAKNIQYF.

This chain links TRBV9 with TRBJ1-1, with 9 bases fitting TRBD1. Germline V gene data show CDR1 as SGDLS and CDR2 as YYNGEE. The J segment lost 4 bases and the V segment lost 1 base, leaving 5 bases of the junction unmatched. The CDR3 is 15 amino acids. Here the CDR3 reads CASSVSGTGFTEAFF. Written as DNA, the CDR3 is TGTGCCAGCAGCGTATCAGGGACAGGGTTCACTGAAGCTTTCTTT.

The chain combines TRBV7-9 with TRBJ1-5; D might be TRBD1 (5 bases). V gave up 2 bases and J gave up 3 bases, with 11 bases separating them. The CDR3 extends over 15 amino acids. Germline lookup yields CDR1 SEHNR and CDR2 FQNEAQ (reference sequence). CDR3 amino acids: CASSLSGSNNQPQHF. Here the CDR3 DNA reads TGTGCCAGCAGCTTATCAGGGTCCAACAATCAGCCCCAGCATTTT.

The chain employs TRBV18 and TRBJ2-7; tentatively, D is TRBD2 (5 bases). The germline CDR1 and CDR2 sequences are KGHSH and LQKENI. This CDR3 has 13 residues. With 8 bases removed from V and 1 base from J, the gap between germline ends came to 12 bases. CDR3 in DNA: TGTGCCAGCGGAGCTACGGGATCCTACGAGCAGTACTTC. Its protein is CASGATGSYEQYF. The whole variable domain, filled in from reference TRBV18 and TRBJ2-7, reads NAGVMQNPRHLVRRRGQEARLRCSPMKGHSHVYWYRQLPEEGLKFMVYLQKENIIDESGMPKERFSAEFPKEGPSILRIQQVVRGDSAAYFCASGATGSYEQYFGPGTRLTVT.

The CDR3 region is CASSPWTAYEQYF. DNA of the CDR3: TGTGCCAGCAGCCCTTGGACAGCCTACGAGCAGTACTTC. The rearrangement joins TRBV7-9 to TRBJ2-7; D might be TRBD1 (6 bases). The CDR3 consists of 13 residues. Germline V lookup: CDR1 SEHNR, CDR2 FQNEAQ (reference sequence). Between the trimmed V and J ends, which lost 5 bases and 2 bases, there was a span of 10 bases. Full variable domain (outside the CDR3, taken from reference TRBV7-9 and TRBJ2-7): DTGVSQNPRHKITKRGQNVTFRCDPISEHNRLYWYRQTLGQGPEFLTYFQNEAQLEKSRLLSDRFSAERPKGSFSTLEIQRTEQGDSAMYLCASSPWTAYEQYFGPGTRLTVT.

The DNA for the CDR3 is TGTGCCAGCAGCGTATATGGCTTCGGAAACACCATATATTTT. It yields the protein CASSVYGFGNTIYF. J is TRBJ1-3 and V is TRBV9; unclear D gene. The CDR3 is 14 amino acids. Germline lookup yields CDR1 SGDLS and CDR2 YYNGEE. Between the trimmed V and J ends, which lost 1 base and 4 bases, there was a span of 9 bases.

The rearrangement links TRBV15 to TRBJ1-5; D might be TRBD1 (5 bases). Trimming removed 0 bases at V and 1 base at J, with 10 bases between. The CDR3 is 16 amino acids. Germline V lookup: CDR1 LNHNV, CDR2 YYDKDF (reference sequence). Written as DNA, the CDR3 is TGTGCCACCAGCAGAGATCGGGGGGTGAGCAATCAGCCCCAGCATTTT. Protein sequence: CATSRDRGVSNQPQHF.

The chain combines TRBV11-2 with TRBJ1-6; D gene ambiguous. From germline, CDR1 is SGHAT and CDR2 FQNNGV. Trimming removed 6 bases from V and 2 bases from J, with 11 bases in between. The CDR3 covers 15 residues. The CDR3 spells CASSERSPYNSPLHF. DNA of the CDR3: TGTGCCAGCAGTGAAAGGAGTCCCTATAATTCACCCCTCCACTTT.

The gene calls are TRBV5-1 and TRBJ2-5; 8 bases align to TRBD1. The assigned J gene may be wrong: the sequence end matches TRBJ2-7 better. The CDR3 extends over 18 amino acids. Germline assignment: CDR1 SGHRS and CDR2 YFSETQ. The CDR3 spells CASSSPGQEEVRAYEQYF. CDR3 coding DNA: TGCGCCAGCAGCTCACCGGGACAGGAGGAGGTTAGGGCCTACGAGCAGTACTTC.

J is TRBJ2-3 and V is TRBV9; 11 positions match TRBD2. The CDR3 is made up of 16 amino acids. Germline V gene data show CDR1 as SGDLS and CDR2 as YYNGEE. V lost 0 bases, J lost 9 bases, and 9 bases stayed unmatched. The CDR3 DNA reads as TGTGCCAGCAGCGTAGAGGAGAGACTAGCGGGGTGGACGCAGTATTTT. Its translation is CASSVEERLAGWTQYF.

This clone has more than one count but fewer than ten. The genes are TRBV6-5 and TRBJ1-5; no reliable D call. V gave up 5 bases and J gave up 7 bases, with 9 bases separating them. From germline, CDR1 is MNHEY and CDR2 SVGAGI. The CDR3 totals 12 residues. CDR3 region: CASSPGFQPQHF. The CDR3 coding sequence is TGTGCCAGCAGTCCGGGATTCCAGCCCCAGCATTTT.

Here the CDR3 reads CASRGTAMKNTGELFF. The CDR3 region has the DNA TGCGCCAGCAGAGGGACAGCGATGAAGAACACCGGGGAGCTGTTTTTT. J is TRBJ2-2 and V is TRBV4-1; 7 nucleotides agree with TRBD1. Trimming at V came to 6 bases and at J to 1 base, leaving 8 bases not matched to a gene. CDR3 length equals 16 residues. In germline, CDR1 is MGHRA, CDR2 YSYEKL.